Listed below are T cell receptor beta chains from one sample, sequenced in a study of T cells after yellow fever vaccination. Using its own MiXCR run on the 5' RACE reads, TCRdb lists one record per CDR3 protein. The table records some 600,000 distinct CDR3 sequences, less than 20% of them present only once. The source was PBMCs, collected 5 to 6 days after the first yellow fever vaccination. Every receptor here comes from a man aged 18 to 30 who received the YFV17D yellow fever vaccine. CDR3s include the opening cysteine and the closing phenylalanine or tryptophan. The D gene is left open where the match is weak. Clone size is stated in some rows and not others, as once, few, many or a class when expanded.

j_call: TRBJ1-1; v_call: TRBV6-1; d_call: -; clone_size: few; cdr3_aa: CASRGPNTEAFF; cdr3_nt: TGTGCCAGCAGGGGACCGAACACTGAAGCTTTCTTT
j_call: TRBJ1-1; v_call: TRBV7-9; d_call: -; clone_size: -; cdr3_aa: CASPSLDRVLVNTEAFF; cdr3_nt: TGTGCCAGCCCTTCCCTGGACAGAGTACTAGTGAACACTGAAGCTTTCTTT
j_call: TRBJ2-4; v_call: TRBV15; d_call: TRBD1; clone_size: few; cdr3_aa: CATSRGTGQGFAKNIQYF; cdr3_nt: TGTGCCACCAGCAGAGGAACGGGACAGGGGTTCGCCAAAAACATTCAGTACTTC
j_call: TRBJ1-4; v_call: TRBV6-1; d_call: TRBD1; clone_size: -; cdr3_aa: CASSRAPGTGREKLFF; cdr3_nt: TGTGCCAGCAGCCGAGCCCCCGGGACAGGGCGCGAAAAACTGTTTTTT
j_call: TRBJ2-6; v_call: TRBV6-2/TRBV6-3; d_call: TRBD1; clone_size: few; cdr3_aa: CASDRQGANSGANVLTF; cdr3_nt: TGTGCCAGCGACCGACAGGGGGCAAACTCTGGGGCCAACGTCCTGACTTTC
j_call: TRBJ1-5; v_call: TRBV28; d_call: TRBD1; clone_size: few; cdr3_aa: CASSRGQGNQPQHF; cdr3_nt: TGTGCCAGCAGCCGAGGACAGGGAAATCAGCCCCAGCATTTT
j_call: TRBJ2-1; v_call: TRBV18; d_call: -; clone_size: few; cdr3_aa: CASSPRQFDSYNEQFF; cdr3_nt: TGTGCCAGCTCACCCAGACAGTTCGACTCCTACAATGAGCAGTTCTTC
j_call: TRBJ1-1; v_call: TRBV10-3; d_call: TRBD1; clone_size: -; cdr3_aa: CAISDRDRVPSAEAFF; cdr3_nt: TGTGCCATCAGTGACCGGGACAGGGTTCCTTCTGCTGAAGCTTTCTTT
j_call: TRBJ2-1; v_call: TRBV7-8; d_call: -; clone_size: -; cdr3_aa: CASSLGLVRGPGYNEQFF; cdr3_nt: TGTGCCAGCAGCTTAGGGCTAGTTCGGGGGCCAGGCTACAATGAGCAGTTCTTC
j_call: TRBJ1-1; v_call: TRBV14; d_call: -; clone_size: -; cdr3_aa: CASSQDLRPSGSAFF; cdr3_nt: TGTGCCAGCAGCCAAGATCTTAGACCCTCTGGCAGCGCTTTCTTT
j_call: TRBJ2-1; v_call: TRBV6-2/TRBV6-3; d_call: -; clone_size: many; cdr3_aa: CASTQPPRDEQFF; cdr3_nt: TGTGCCAGCACTCAACCCCCCAGGGACGAGCAGTTCTTC
j_call: TRBJ1-2; v_call: TRBV2; d_call: -; clone_size: -; cdr3_aa: CASSRAQAARGSYTF; cdr3_nt: TGTGCCAGCAGCCGTGCACAGGCTGCCCGAGGAAGCTACACCTTC
j_call: TRBJ2-3; v_call: TRBV12-3/TRBV12-4; d_call: TRBD1; clone_size: few; cdr3_aa: CASSSGQGAGDTQYF; cdr3_nt: TGTGCCAGCAGTTCAGGACAGGGGGCGGGAGATACGCAGTATTTT
j_call: TRBJ2-7; v_call: TRBV4-3; d_call: -; clone_size: few; cdr3_aa: CASSQGRAGGYEQYF; cdr3_nt: TGCGCCAGCAGCCAAGGAAGGGCCGGGGGCTACGAGCAGTACTTC
j_call: TRBJ1-4; v_call: TRBV3-1; d_call: -; clone_size: -; cdr3_aa: CASSHSGGNEKLFF; cdr3_nt: TGTGCCAGCAGCCATTCGGGGGGTAATGAAAAACTGTTTTTT
j_call: TRBJ1-3; v_call: TRBV5-1; d_call: -; clone_size: many; cdr3_aa: CASSLNTADGNTIYF; cdr3_nt: TGCGCCAGCAGCTTGAATACTGCGGATGGAAACACCATATATTTT
j_call: TRBJ1-2; v_call: TRBV12-3/TRBV12-4; d_call: -; clone_size: few; cdr3_aa: CASSPTEAYGYTF; cdr3_nt: TGTGCCAGCAGCCCGACCGAAGCCTATGGCTACACCTTC
j_call: TRBJ2-2; v_call: TRBV29-1; d_call: -; clone_size: -; cdr3_aa: CSAAGVYTGELFF; cdr3_nt: TGCAGCGCTGCAGGGGTTTACACCGGGGAGCTGTTTTTT
j_call: TRBJ2-1; v_call: TRBV20-1; d_call: -; clone_size: few; cdr3_aa: CSAPPPDYVSYNEQFF; cdr3_nt: TGCAGTGCACCTCCCCCAGACTACGTCTCCTACAATGAGCAGTTCTTC
j_call: TRBJ1-2; v_call: TRBV5-1; d_call: -; clone_size: few; cdr3_aa: CASTFYGGNGGRRMTNYGYTF; cdr3_nt: TGCGCCAGCACGTTTTACGGAGGGAATGGCGGCAGACGGATGACTAACTATGGCTACACCTTC
j_call: TRBJ2-5; v_call: TRBV4-2; d_call: TRBD2; clone_size: few; cdr3_aa: CASSQGSGGEREETQYF; cdr3_nt: TGTGCCAGCAGCCAAGGGAGCGGGGGGGAGAGAGAAGAGACCCAGTACTTC
j_call: TRBJ2-2; v_call: TRBV5-4; d_call: TRBD1; clone_size: few; cdr3_aa: CASTPGQGAAGELFF; cdr3_nt: TGTGCCAGCACCCCGGGACAGGGGGCGGCCGGGGAGCTGTTTTTT
j_call: TRBJ2-3; v_call: TRBV27; d_call: -; clone_size: -; cdr3_aa: CASSLSYGTRTQYF; cdr3_nt: TGTGCCAGCAGTTTATCATACGGGACTCGAACGCAGTATTTT
j_call: TRBJ2-2; v_call: TRBV11-3; d_call: -; clone_size: -; cdr3_aa: CASGGPGGELFF; cdr3_nt: TGTGCCAGCGGGGGGCCCGGCGGGGAGCTGTTTTTT
j_call: TRBJ2-2; v_call: TRBV28; d_call: TRBD1; clone_size: -; cdr3_aa: CASSYRDSRGTGELFF; cdr3_nt: TGTGCCAGCAGCTACCGGGACAGCCGTGGCACCGGGGAGCTGTTTTTT
j_call: TRBJ1-5; v_call: TRBV18; d_call: -; clone_size: -; cdr3_aa: CASSPQGSDQPQHF; cdr3_nt: TGTGCCAGCTCACCCCAGGGAAGTGATCAGCCCCAGCATTTT
j_call: TRBJ2-2; v_call: TRBV5-4; d_call: TRBD1; clone_size: -; cdr3_aa: CASSPRGFTGELFF; cdr3_nt: TGTGCCAGCAGCCCCAGGGGGTTCACCGGGGAGCTGTTTTTT
j_call: TRBJ2-7; v_call: TRBV7-8; d_call: -; clone_size: -; cdr3_aa: CASSLGWAKTYEQYF; cdr3_nt: TGTGCCAGCAGCTTGGGATGGGCGAAAACCTACGAGCAGTACTTC
j_call: TRBJ1-4; v_call: TRBV7-8; d_call: -; clone_size: few; cdr3_aa: CASSFSGERTNEKLFF; cdr3_nt: TGTGCCAGCAGCTTCAGTGGGGAAAGGACTAATGAAAAACTGTTTTTT
j_call: TRBJ2-7; v_call: TRBV7-9; d_call: -; clone_size: few; cdr3_aa: CASSFAPRGPYEQYF; cdr3_nt: TGTGCCAGCAGCTTCGCCCCCAGAGGTCCCTACGAGCAGTACTTC
j_call: TRBJ2-1; v_call: TRBV5-5; d_call: TRBD1; clone_size: few; cdr3_aa: CASSVGTASHNEQFF; cdr3_nt: TGTGCCAGCAGCGTCGGGACAGCTTCTCACAATGAGCAGTTCTTC
j_call: TRBJ1-2; v_call: TRBV20-1; d_call: TRBD1; clone_size: -; cdr3_aa: CSASSLSGQGYYGYTF; cdr3_nt: TGCAGTGCTAGTTCTTTGAGCGGACAGGGGTACTATGGCTACACCTTC
j_call: TRBJ2-1; v_call: TRBV3-1; d_call: TRBD1; clone_size: few; cdr3_aa: CASSQRQGAQNEQFF; cdr3_nt: TGTGCCAGCAGCCAGAGGCAGGGGGCGCAAAATGAGCAGTTCTTC
j_call: TRBJ2-7; v_call: TRBV27; d_call: -; clone_size: -; cdr3_aa: CASSLKEGSYEQYF; cdr3_nt: TGTGCCAGCAGTTTAAAGGAGGGATCCTACGAGCAGTACTTC
j_call: TRBJ2-3; v_call: TRBV12-3/TRBV12-4; d_call: -; clone_size: few; cdr3_aa: CASSFRVVPDTQYF; cdr3_nt: TGTGCCAGCAGTTTCAGGGTAGTTCCAGATACGCAGTATTTT
j_call: TRBJ2-4; v_call: TRBV20-1; d_call: -; clone_size: -; cdr3_aa: CSARGGWGTPAIQYF; cdr3_nt: TGCAGTGCTAGGGGCGGGTGGGGCACGCCGGCCATTCAGTACTTC
j_call: TRBJ1-6; v_call: TRBV5-1; d_call: -; clone_size: -; cdr3_aa: CASRQENNSPLHF; cdr3_nt: TGCGCCAGCAGGCAAGAGAATAATTCACCCCTCCACTTT
j_call: TRBJ2-1; v_call: TRBV30; d_call: -; clone_size: -; cdr3_aa: CAWSVVGGAINNEQFF; cdr3_nt: TGTGCCTGGAGTGTTGTAGGAGGGGCGATTAACAATGAGCAGTTCTTC
j_call: TRBJ2-3; v_call: TRBV18; d_call: TRBD2; clone_size: -; cdr3_aa: CASSPAGTSGGKDTQYF; cdr3_nt: TGTGCCAGCTCACCCGCCGGGACTAGCGGGGGTAAAGATACGCAGTATTTT
j_call: TRBJ2-5; v_call: TRBV6-2/TRBV6-3; d_call: -; clone_size: few; cdr3_aa: CATLQETQYF; cdr3_nt: TGTGCCACCCTACAAGAGACCCAGTACTTC
j_call: TRBJ2-1; v_call: TRBV7-2; d_call: TRBD2; clone_size: -; cdr3_aa: CASSLELAGAEQFF; cdr3_nt: TGTGCCAGCAGCTTAGAACTAGCGGGGGCTGAGCAGTTCTTC
j_call: TRBJ2-2; v_call: TRBV4-2; d_call: -; clone_size: many; cdr3_aa: CASSLGTANTGELFF; cdr3_nt: TGTGCCAGCAGCCTAGGGACTGCGAACACCGGGGAGCTGTTTTTT
j_call: TRBJ2-5; v_call: TRBV2; d_call: TRBD1; clone_size: few; cdr3_aa: CANDKDRGHQETQYF; cdr3_nt: TGTGCCAACGACAAGGACAGGGGCCACCAAGAGACCCAGTACTTC
j_call: TRBJ1-1; v_call: TRBV19; d_call: -; clone_size: -; cdr3_aa: CASSYRPREAFF; cdr3_nt: TGTGCCAGTAGCTATCGTCCACGGGAAGCTTTCTTT
j_call: TRBJ2-5; v_call: TRBV14; d_call: -; clone_size: -; cdr3_aa: CASSQDPLVVETQYF; cdr3_nt: TGTGCCAGCAGCCAAGACCCCCTAGTAGTGGAGACCCAGTACTTC
j_call: TRBJ2-6; v_call: TRBV7-9; d_call: TRBD1; clone_size: few; cdr3_aa: CASSSGQGLAGANVLTF; cdr3_nt: TGTGCCAGCAGCTCGGGACAGGGTCTCGCTGGGGCCAACGTCCTGACTTTC
j_call: TRBJ1-1; v_call: TRBV4-2; d_call: -; clone_size: few; cdr3_aa: CASSHASGSGTEAFF; cdr3_nt: TGTGCCAGCAGCCATGCCTCAGGGTCGGGCACTGAAGCTTTCTTT
j_call: TRBJ2-1; v_call: TRBV12-3/TRBV12-4; d_call: TRBD1; clone_size: -; cdr3_aa: CASSVGQGEREQFF; cdr3_nt: TGTGCCAGCAGTGTGGGACAGGGGGAACGCGAGCAGTTCTTC
j_call: TRBJ2-1; v_call: TRBV7-2; d_call: TRBD2; clone_size: few; cdr3_aa: CASRASGGAHNEQFF; cdr3_nt: TGTGCCAGCAGGGCCAGCGGGGGGGCCCACAATGAGCAGTTCTTC
j_call: TRBJ2-3; v_call: TRBV7-2; d_call: TRBD2; clone_size: -; cdr3_aa: CATRRGVSTDTQYF; cdr3_nt: TGTGCCACACGGCGGGGGGTCAGCACAGATACGCAGTATTTT
j_call: TRBJ2-1; v_call: TRBV25-1; d_call: TRBD2; clone_size: -; cdr3_aa: CASSVLTSGGASPFGEQFF; cdr3_nt: TGTGCCAGCAGTGTGTTGACTAGCGGGGGGGCAAGCCCCTTTGGTGAGCAGTTCTTC
j_call: TRBJ2-7; v_call: TRBV6-2/TRBV6-3; d_call: -; clone_size: many; cdr3_aa: CASSYGPEQYF; cdr3_nt: TGTGCCAGCAGTTACGGTCCCGAGCAGTACTTC
j_call: TRBJ2-1; v_call: TRBV27; d_call: -; clone_size: few; cdr3_aa: CASSLSPLFNEQFF; cdr3_nt: TGTGCCAGCAGTTTATCTCCCTTATTCAATGAGCAGTTCTTC